The text below deals with one T cell receptor beta chain. This sample was included in a study of blood T cell repertoires in COVID-19. V shed 2 bases and J shed 2 bases, with 12 bases lying between them. The CDR3 sequence is 15 residues long. Germline V gives CDR1 MNHEY, CDR2 SVGEGT. The repertoire was sequenced with immunoSEQ multiplex PCR; TCRdb's copy has only in-frame clones and lacks some. The data contain about 240,000 clones, around 85% of them singletons. The chain employs TRBV6-2 or TRBV6-3 and TRBJ2-5; D is uncertain. Sequencing input: peripheral blood. The clonotype was recovered from a man aged 55-75 years with acute or convalescent COVID-19. The CDR3 sequence: CASSYGPLPQETQYF. CDR3 DNA sequence: TGTGCCAGCAGTTACGGTCCGCTACCTCAAGAGACCCAGTACTTC.